Following are 11 T cell receptor beta chains from one sample sequenced in a study of cytomegalovirus exposure and HLA in healthy donors. 60 Vbeta and 13 Jbeta primers were used in PCR. Sequenced by immunoSEQ multiplex PCR; TCRdb stores in-frame clones only, minus some. In the table there are more than 100,000 clones, around 10% of which are singletons. The source material was PBMCs. The receptor set was obtained from a woman aged 40 to 50 in good health and CMV-seropositive.

This chain uses TRBV14 with TRBJ1-1; tentative D call: TRBD1 (5 bases). Germline lookup yields CDR1 SGHDN and CDR2 FVKESK. The CDR3 runs 13 residues. Deletions cut 3 bases from V and 8 bases from J, with 13 bases between. In nucleotides, the CDR3 is TGTGCCAGCAGCCATATAAGGGCAGGGGAAGCTTTCTTT. Translated, it gives CASSHIRAGEAFF.

This clone has only a few counts. The chain recombines TRBV7-2 with TRBJ1-2; maybe TRBD1 (5 bases). The CDR3 has 15 amino acids. CDR1 is SGHTA, CDR2 FQGNSA, per germline. Trimming took 1 base from V and 6 from J, leaving 15 bases between them. The CDR3 nucleotides are TGTGCCAGCAGCTTAGTCCAGGAGGGGATTCATGGCTACACCTTC. This translates into CASSLVQEGIHGYTF. The whole variable domain, remainder taken from reference TRBV7-2 and TRBJ1-2, is GAGVSQSPSNKVTEKGKDVELRCDPISGHTALYWYRQSLGQGLEFLIYFQGNSAPDKSGLPSDRFSAERTGGSVSTLTIQRTQQEDSAVYLCASSLVQEGIHGYTFGSGTRLTVV.

This clone was picked up a small number of times. The chain joins TRBV7-6 to TRBJ2-3, with TRBD1 matching over 7 bases. CDR1 SGHVS and CDR2 FNYEAQ come from the germline V gene. Trimming took 1 base from V and 3 from J; bases not matched to a gene: 4. This CDR3 is 15 amino acids long. CDR3 bases: TGTGCCAGCAGCTTAGGACAGGGTAGGACAGATACGCAGTATTTT. Translated, it gives CASSLGQGRTDTQYF.

This clone occurred a few times. The V gene is TRBV11-1, the J gene TRBJ2-3, with 8 positions matching TRBD1. Trimming cost V 1 base and J 2 bases; bases outside gene matches: 5. Germline assignment: CDR1 SGHAT and CDR2 FQDESV (reference sequence). CDR3 length: 16 residues. The CDR3 here is CASSLEQGAITDTQYF. Written as DNA, the CDR3 is TGTGCCAGCAGCTTAGAGCAGGGGGCGATCACAGATACGCAGTATTTT.

This rearrangement joins TRBV2 to TRBJ2-5, with D perhaps TRBD2 (6 bases). The CDR3 contains 15 residues. The V end lost 6 bases, the J end lost 2 bases, and 16 bases lay between the germline ends. Germline V gives CDR1 SNHLY, CDR2 FYNNEI. CDR3 bases: TGTGCCAGCAGGCTTGGGGGGATTAAACAAGAGACCCAGTACTTC. The encoded protein is CASRLGGIKQETQYF. Complete variable domain (other parts from reference TRBV2 and TRBJ2-5): EPEVTQTPSHQVTQMGQEVILRCVPISNHLYFYWYRQILGQKVEFLVSFYNNEISEKSEIFDDQFSVERPDGSNFTLKIRSTKLEDSAMYFCASRLGGIKQETQYFGPGTRLLVL.

The chain joins TRBV11-2 to TRBJ2-7; 11 bases align to TRBD2. V was pared by 5 bases and J by 3 bases, with 15 bases of the junction left unmatched. The CDR3 consists of 18 residues. The V gene's germline CDR1 is SGHAT and CDR2 FQNNGV. CDR3 in DNA: TGTGCCAGCAGCCGTACCCGACCTAGCGGGGGGATATTCTACGAGCAGTACTTC. It codes for CASSRTRPSGGIFYEQYF.

V gene TRBV6-1 combines with J gene TRBJ2-3, with 8 bases matching TRBD1. The CDR3 runs 15 residues. CDR1 and CDR2 from the germline V gene are MNHNS and SASEGT. J lost 8 bases, V lost 4 bases, and 11 bases had no gene match. Here the CDR3 DNA reads TGTGCCAGCAGTGGAGGGACAGGACAGGTCCGTACGCAGTATTTT. Translating it yields CASSGGTGQVRTQYF.

There are a few counts of this clone. The V gene is TRBV12-5, the J gene TRBJ2-5, with a weak D call TRBD1 (6 bases). V lost 0 bases to trimming and J lost 7 bases, with 6 bases between them. CDR3 size: 12 residues. Looked up from germline, CDR1 is LGHNT and CDR2 is FRNRAP. For the CDR3, the DNA is TGTGCTAGTGGTTTGGTAGGGGGGACCCAGTACTTC. Its translation is CASGLVGGTQYF. Based on the CDR3 plus reference TRBV12-5 and TRBJ2-5, the full variable domain is DARVTQTPRHKVTEMGQEVTMRCQPILGHNTVFWYRQTMMQGLELLAYFRNRAPLDDSGMPKDRFSAEMPDATLATLKIQPSEPRDSAVYFCASGLVGGTQYFGPGTRLLVL.

CDR3 sequence reads: CASTRDRIDTEAFF. The CDR3 bases are TGTGCCAGCACCCGGGACAGGATAGACACTGAAGCTTTCTTT. This chain connects TRBV7-2 to TRBJ1-1; 8 bases map to TRBD1. CDR1 and CDR2 (germline): SGHTA, FQGNSA. Losses at the gene ends were 7 bases for V and 3 bases for J; bases not matched to a gene: 7. This CDR3 region has 14 residues.

This clone has only a few counts. The chain links TRBV27 to TRBJ2-1; 7 nucleotides match TRBD1. Per the germline V gene, CDR1 is MNHEY and CDR2 is SMNVEV (reference sequence). V dropped 3 bases and J dropped 2; count of bases not matched to a gene: 10. The CDR3 is made up of 17 amino acids. The CDR3 here is CASSFLKETGTYNEQFF. The CDR3, as DNA: TGTGCCAGCAGTTTCTTAAAGGAGACAGGGACCTACAATGAGCAGTTCTTC.

This chain joins TRBV5-1 and TRBJ2-3; TRBD2 agrees at 7 bases. V shed 3 bases, J shed 2 bases, and the junction held 6 bases outside the gene matches. The CDR3 has 15 amino acids. CDR1 is SGHRS, CDR2 YFSETQ, per germline. The CDR3 nucleotides are TGCGCCAGCAGCTCGCGGGGGTTCCTCACAGATACGCAGTATTTT. This gives the protein CASSSRGFLTDTQYF.